This T cell receptor beta chain derives from a study of T cell changes during pregnancy in multiple sclerosis (dated by TCRdb to the late 2010s). Background on the whole study: The study looked at changes in the T cell repertoire across pregnancy in women with multiple sclerosis.

Libraries were made using the immunoSEQ multiplex PCR assay. Imported from immuneACCESS, the table was reduced by TCRdb to in-frame sequences with V and J called. These copies leave out some clones; in studies compared against another copy, an unresolved V gene accounts for under half, and the cause of the remainder is not known. Within this sample are 70,000 to 80,000 clones, with 90% to 95% of them counted one time only. About 0.42% of the sample comes from the top ten. Trimming takes 2 bases off V and 3 bases off J; junction bases not matched to a gene: 2. The CDR3 covers 15 residues, taking in both the cysteine and the phenylalanine. Left in the record is the CDR3 DNA by itself, 45 bases read in frame from the first base. As encoded in the germline V gene, CDR1 is SGDLS while CDR2 is YYNGEE. A remark on this clone: Its antigen remains unidentified. Qualities for individual bases were not recorded, and no much larger clone is one base off.

The material sequenced was CD4+ T cells from peripheral blood mononuclear cells, taken before pregnancy. The chain joins TRBV9 to TRBJ2-2; 9 central nucleotides agree with TRBD2. The sequence derives from a female donor with multiple sclerosis, enrolled in a pregnancy study. The CDR3 protein: CASSVLAGDTGELFF. The bases are TGTGCCAGCAGCGTGTTAGCGGGAGACACCGGGGAGCTGTTTTTT.